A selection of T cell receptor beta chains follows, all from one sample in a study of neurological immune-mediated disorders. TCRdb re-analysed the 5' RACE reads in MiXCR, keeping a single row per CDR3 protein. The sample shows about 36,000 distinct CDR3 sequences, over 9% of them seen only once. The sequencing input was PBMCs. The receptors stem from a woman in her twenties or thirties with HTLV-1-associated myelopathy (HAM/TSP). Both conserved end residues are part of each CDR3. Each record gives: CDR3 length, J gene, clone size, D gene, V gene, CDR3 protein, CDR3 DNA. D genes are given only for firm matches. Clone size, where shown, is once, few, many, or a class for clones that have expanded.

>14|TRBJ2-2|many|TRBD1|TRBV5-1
CASSGRGPGGELFF
TGCGCCAGCAGCGGAAGGGGGCCTGGCGGGGAGCTGTTTTTT
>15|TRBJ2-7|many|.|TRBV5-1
CASSAMKGGSYEQYF
TGCGCCAGCAGCGCGATGAAGGGGGGCTCCTACGAGCAGTACTTC
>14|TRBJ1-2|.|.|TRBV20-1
CSARAGTLGYGYTF
TGCAGTGCTAGAGCCGGAACACTGGGCTATGGCTACACCTTC
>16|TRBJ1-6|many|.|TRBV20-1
CSAREGGSSYNSPLHF
TGCAGTGCTAGAGAGGGGGGGAGCTCCTATAATTCACCCCTCCACTTT
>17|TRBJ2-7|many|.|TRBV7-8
CASSLVLWGTDGYEQYF
TGTGCCAGCAGCTTAGTACTCTGGGGAACCGATGGGTACGAGCAGTACTTC
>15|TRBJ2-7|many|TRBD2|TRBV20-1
CSAKGLAGGPYEQYF
TGCAGTGCTAAGGGACTAGCGGGGGGGCCCTACGAGCAGTACTTC
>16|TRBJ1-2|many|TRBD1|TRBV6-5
CASSLAPGQGARGYTF
TGTGCCAGCAGCCTAGCCCCGGGACAGGGGGCCAGGGGCTACACCTTC
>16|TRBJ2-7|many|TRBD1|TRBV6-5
CASSATGTGGPYEQYF
TGTGCCAGCAGTGCTACCGGGACAGGGGGACCCTACGAGCAGTACTTC
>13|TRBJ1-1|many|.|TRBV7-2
CASSPYTNTEAFF
TGTGCCAGCAGCCCCTACACGAACACTGAAGCTTTCTTT
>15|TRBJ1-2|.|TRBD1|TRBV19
CASRGTERLNYGYTF
TGTGCCAGTAGGGGGACAGAGAGACTTAACTATGGCTACACCTTC
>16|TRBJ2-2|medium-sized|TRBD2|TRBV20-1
CSAREGLAGGTGELFF
TGCAGTGCTAGAGAGGGACTAGCCGGGGGCACCGGGGAGCTGTTTTTT
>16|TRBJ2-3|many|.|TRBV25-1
CASSEYAAPRADTQYF
TGTGCCAGCAGTGAATACGCGGCCCCGCGGGCAGATACGCAGTATTTT
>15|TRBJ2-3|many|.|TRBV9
CASSVARGGSDTQYF
TGTGCCAGCAGCGTAGCTAGGGGCGGCTCAGATACGCAGTATTTT
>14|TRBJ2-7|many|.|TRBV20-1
CSAREGSMRDEQYF
TGCAGTGCTAGGGAAGGATCAATGAGAGACGAGCAGTACTTC
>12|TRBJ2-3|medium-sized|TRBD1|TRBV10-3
CAITKTGLVRYF
TGTGCCATCACCAAGACAGGGCTGGTCCGGTATTTT
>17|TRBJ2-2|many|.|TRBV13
CASSSGTHSRNTGELFF
TGTGCCAGCAGCTCGGGGACTCATTCGCGGAACACCGGGGAGCTGTTTTTT
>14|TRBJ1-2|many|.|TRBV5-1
CASSLSPGDYGYTF
TGCGCCAGCAGCCTCAGTCCAGGGGACTATGGCTACACCTTC
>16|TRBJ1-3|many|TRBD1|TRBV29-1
CSVEDAGGAEGNTIYF
TGCAGCGTTGAAGATGCAGGGGGCGCGGAAGGAAACACCATATATTTT
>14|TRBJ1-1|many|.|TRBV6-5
CASRRHLGDTEAFF
TGTGCCAGCAGGCGACACCTCGGAGACACTGAAGCTTTCTTT
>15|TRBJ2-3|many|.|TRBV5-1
CASSLTTLSTDTQYF
TGCGCCAGCAGCTTGACTACCCTGAGCACAGATACGCAGTATTTT
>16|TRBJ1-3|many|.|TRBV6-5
CASSYSSAFSGNTIYF
TGTGCCAGCAGTTACTCTTCGGCCTTCTCTGGAAACACCATATATTTT
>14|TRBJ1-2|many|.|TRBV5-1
CASSLDGAGYGYTF
TGCGCCAGCAGCTTGGACGGGGCGGGCTATGGCTACACCTTC
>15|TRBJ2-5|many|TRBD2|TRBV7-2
CASSLPAGDKETQYF
TGTGCCAGCAGCTTACCAGCGGGGGATAAAGAGACCCAGTACTTC
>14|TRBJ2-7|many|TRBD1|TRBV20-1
CSALPGTGTYEQYF
TGCAGTGCACTACCCGGGACAGGGACCTACGAGCAGTACTTC
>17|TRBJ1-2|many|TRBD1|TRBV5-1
CASSSWGQGRGPYGYTF
TGCGCCAGCAGCTCCTGGGGACAGGGTCGCGGGCCTTATGGCTACACCTTC
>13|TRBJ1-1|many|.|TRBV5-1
CASSLRGNTEAFF
TGCGCCAGCAGCTTGCGAGGAAACACTGAAGCTTTCTTT
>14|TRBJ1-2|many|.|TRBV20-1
CSARRRTTLGGYTF
TGCAGTGCTCGACGGCGGACAACACTAGGTGGCTACACCTTC
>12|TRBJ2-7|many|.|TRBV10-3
CAISERGNEQYF
TGTGCCATCAGTGAAAGAGGTAACGAGCAGTACTTC
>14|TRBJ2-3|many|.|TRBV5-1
CASRGGGIGDTQYF
TGCGCCAGCAGGGGAGGCGGTATAGGAGATACGCAGTATTTT
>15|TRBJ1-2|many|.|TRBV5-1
CASSFVGGSNYGYTF
TGCGCCAGCAGCTTCGTGGGCGGTTCTAACTATGGCTACACCTTC
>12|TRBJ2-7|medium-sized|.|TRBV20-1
CSARLSATEQYF
TGCAGTGCTAGACTCAGTGCTACGGAGCAGTACTTC
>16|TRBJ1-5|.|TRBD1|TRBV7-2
CASSLATGARNQPQHF
TGTGCCAGCAGCTTAGCCACAGGGGCTCGCAATCAGCCCCAGCATTTT
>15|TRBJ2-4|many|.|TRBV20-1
CSARRLNLAKNIQYF
TGCAGTGCTAGACGGCTAAACCTAGCCAAAAACATTCAGTACTTC
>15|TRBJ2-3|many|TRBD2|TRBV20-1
CSARGLAGGADTQYF
TGCAGTGCTAGGGGCTTAGCGGGGGGGGCGGATACGCAGTATTTT
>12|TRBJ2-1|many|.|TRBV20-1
CMARDEDNEQFF
TGCATGGCCAGGGACGAGGACAATGAGCAGTTCTTC
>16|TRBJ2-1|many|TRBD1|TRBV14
CASSQVPGQGDNEQFF
TGTGCCAGCAGCCAGGTACCGGGACAGGGGGACAATGAGCAGTTCTTC
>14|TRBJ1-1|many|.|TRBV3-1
CASSQQGVGTEAFF
TGTGCCAGCAGCCAACAGGGAGTTGGCACTGAAGCTTTCTTT
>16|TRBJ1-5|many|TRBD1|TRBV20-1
CSAPTSGTGPNQPQHF
TGCAGTGCACCTACTTCCGGGACAGGACCCAATCAGCCCCAGCATTTT
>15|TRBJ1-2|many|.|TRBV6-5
CASMRASRVGGGYTF
TGTGCCAGCATGAGGGCCTCACGGGTCGGAGGTGGCTACACCTTC
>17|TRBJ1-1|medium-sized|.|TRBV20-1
CSARDEHLAAGNTEAFF
TGCAGTGCTAGGGACGAGCACCTGGCGGCGGGGAACACTGAAGCTTTCTTT
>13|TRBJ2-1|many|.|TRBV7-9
CASSLLNPTEQFF
TGTGCCAGCAGCTTATTAAATCCAACTGAGCAGTTCTTC
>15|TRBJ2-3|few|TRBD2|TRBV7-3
CASSFSGGEGDTQYF
TGTGCCAGCAGTTTTAGCGGGGGGGAGGGAGATACGCAGTATTTT
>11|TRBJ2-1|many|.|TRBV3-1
CASSRTDEQFF
TGTGCCAGCAGTCGCACGGATGAGCAGTTCTTC
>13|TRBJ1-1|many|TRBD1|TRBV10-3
CATRGASNTEAFF
TGTGCCACCAGGGGGGCGTCGAACACTGAAGCTTTCTTT
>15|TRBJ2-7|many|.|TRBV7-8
CASSLQGRFSYEQYF
TGTGCCAGCAGCTTACAGGGGCGATTCTCCTACGAGCAGTACTTC
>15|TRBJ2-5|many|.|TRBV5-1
CASSLSSGNQETQYF
TGCGCCAGCAGCTTGAGCTCAGGCAACCAAGAGACCCAGTACTTC
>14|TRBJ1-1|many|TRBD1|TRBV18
CASSPQGAQPEAFF
TGTGCCAGCTCACCACAGGGGGCCCAACCTGAAGCTTTCTTT
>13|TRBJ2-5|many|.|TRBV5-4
CASSIAAQETQYF
TGTGCCAGCAGCATAGCGGCCCAAGAGACCCAGTACTTC
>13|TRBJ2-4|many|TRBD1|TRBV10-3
CAIQQGAENIQYF
TGTGCCATACAACAGGGGGCGGAAAACATTCAGTACTTC
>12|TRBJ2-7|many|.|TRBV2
CASSRGEYEQYF
TGTGCCAGCAGCAGGGGGGAGTACGAGCAGTACTTC
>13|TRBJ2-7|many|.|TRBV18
CASSPQGSYEQYF
TGTGCCAGCTCACCTCAGGGCTCCTACGAGCAGTACTTC
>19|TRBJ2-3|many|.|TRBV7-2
CASSLRRGGNARSTDTQYF
TGTGCCAGCAGCTTAAGGCGAGGCGGGAATGCGCGTAGCACAGATACGCAGTATTTT
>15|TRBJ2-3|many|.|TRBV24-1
CATSEGKWSTDTQYF
TGTGCCACCAGTGAGGGGAAATGGAGCACAGATACGCAGTATTTT
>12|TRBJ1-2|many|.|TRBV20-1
CSARGAGDGYTF
TGCAGTGCTAGAGGGGCGGGGGATGGCTACACCTTC
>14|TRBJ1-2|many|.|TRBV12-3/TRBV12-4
CASSLREMSGGYTF
TGTGCCAGCAGTTTAAGGGAAATGAGTGGAGGCTACACCTTC